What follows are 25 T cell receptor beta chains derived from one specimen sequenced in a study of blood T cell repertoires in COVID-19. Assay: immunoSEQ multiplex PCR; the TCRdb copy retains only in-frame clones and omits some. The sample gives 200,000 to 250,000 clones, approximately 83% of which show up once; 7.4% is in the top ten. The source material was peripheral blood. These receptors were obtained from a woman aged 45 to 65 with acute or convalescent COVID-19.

The CDR3 coding sequence is TGTGCCAGCAGTTACAGGGGCGGAGGGGTCACTGAAGCTTTCTTT. It is translated as CASSYRGGGVTEAFF. The chain has TRBV6-5 and TRBJ1-1; TRBD1 is a possible D gene (5 bases). The germline V gene encodes CDR1 MNHEY and CDR2 SVGAGI. The CDR3 consists of 15 residues. Trimming left V 2 bases short and J 4 bases short, with 14 bases between.

The DNA of the CDR3 is TGTGCCAGCAGGGCAAGGGGGGGACACCACTATGGCTACACCTTC. Its protein product is CASRARGGHHYGYTF. The gene calls are TRBV25-1 and TRBJ1-2; weak D call: TRBD1 (6 bases). CDR1 is MGHDK and CDR2 is SYGVNS in the germline V gene. The CDR3 is 15 residues long. With 6 bases removed from V and 3 bases from J, the gap between germline ends came to 17 bases.

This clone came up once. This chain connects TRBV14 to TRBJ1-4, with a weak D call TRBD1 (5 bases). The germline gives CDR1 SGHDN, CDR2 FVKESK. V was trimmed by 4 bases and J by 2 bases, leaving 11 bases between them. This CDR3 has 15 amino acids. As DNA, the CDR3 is TGTGCCAGCAGCCCAGGGATGGCGACTAATGAAAAACTGTTTTTT. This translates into CASSPGMATNEKLFF.

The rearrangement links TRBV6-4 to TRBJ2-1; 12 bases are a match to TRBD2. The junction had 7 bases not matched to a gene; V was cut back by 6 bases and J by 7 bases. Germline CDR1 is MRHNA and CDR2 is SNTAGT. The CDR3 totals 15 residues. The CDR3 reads CASSRLAGAVNEQFF. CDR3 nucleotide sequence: TGTGCCAGCAGCCGACTAGCGGGAGCGGTGAATGAGCAGTTCTTC.

CDR3 loop: CASSAGQYEQYF. The CDR3 DNA reads TGTGCCAGCAGTGCCGGACAGTACGAGCAGTACTTC. V and J are TRBV28 and TRBJ2-7; D is possibly TRBD1 (6 bases). The V end lost 5 bases, the J end lost 4 bases, and 9 bases lay between the germline ends. Per germline, CDR1 MDHEN and CDR2 SYDVKM. This CDR3 contains 12 residues.

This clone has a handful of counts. CDR3 in amino acids: CASSHSSTDTQYF. The CDR3 DNA follows: TGCGCCAGCAGTCACTCTAGCACAGATACGCAGTATTTT. The rearrangement links TRBV5-1 to TRBJ2-3; no definite D call. The CDR3 is 13 residues long. CDR1 is SGHRS and CDR2 is YFSETQ in the germline V gene. The V end was cut by 5 bases, the J end by 0 bases, with 7 bases between.

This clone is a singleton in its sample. CDR3 loop: CASSGASGGYNEQFF. The CDR3 DNA reads as TGTGCCAGCAGTGGAGCTAGCGGGGGCTACAATGAGCAGTTCTTC. V is TRBV2 and J is TRBJ2-1; 10 bases agree with TRBD2. The CDR3 length is 15 residues. The V and J ends lost 4 bases and 3 bases, in that order; junction bases with no gene match: 3. Germline V CDR1 and CDR2: SNHLY, FYNNEI.

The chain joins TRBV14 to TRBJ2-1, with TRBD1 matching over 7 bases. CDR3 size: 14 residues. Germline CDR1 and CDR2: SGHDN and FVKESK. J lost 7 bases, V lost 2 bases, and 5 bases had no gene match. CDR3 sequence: CASSQLTGSNEQFF. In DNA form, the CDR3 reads TGTGCCAGCAGCCAACTGACAGGGTCGAATGAGCAGTTCTTC.

As DNA, the CDR3 is TGTGCCAGCAGCCCTGGAACCGGCGGAAGGACTGAAGCTTTCTTT. Translation: CASSPGTGGRTEAFF. V gene TRBV28 combines with J gene TRBJ1-1, with D unresolved. CDR1 MDHEN and CDR2 SYDVKM come from the germline V gene. V shed 6 bases and J shed 5 bases, with 19 bases lying between them. The CDR3 has 15 amino acids.

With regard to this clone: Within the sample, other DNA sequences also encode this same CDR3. The CDR3 DNA reads as TGTGCCAGCAGTTTAGCGCGGAACACTGAAGCTTTCTTT. Amino acids: CASSLARNTEAFF. This sequence joins TRBV12-3 or TRBV12-4 and TRBJ1-1; no firm D call. V dropped 0 bases and J dropped 1 base, with 3 bases sitting between them. The CDR3 totals 13 residues.

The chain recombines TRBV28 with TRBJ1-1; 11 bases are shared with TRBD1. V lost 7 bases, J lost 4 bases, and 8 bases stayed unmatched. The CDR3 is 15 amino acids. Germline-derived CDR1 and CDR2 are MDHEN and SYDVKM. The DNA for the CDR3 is TGTGCCAGCACAGGACAGGGGGCGTTAGGCACTGAAGCTTTCTTT. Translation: CASTGQGALGTEAFF.

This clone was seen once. The CDR3 spells CAWSVGGLGRHSNQPQHF. For the CDR3, the DNA is TGTGCCTGGAGTGTAGGAGGACTGGGGAGACATAGCAATCAGCCCCAGCATTTT. This chain joins TRBV30 and TRBJ1-5; D remains unclear. Germline-derived CDR1 and CDR2 are GTSNPN and SVGIG (reference sequence). V lost 0 bases and J 0 bases, leaving 18 bases between the germline ends. The CDR3 length is 18 residues.

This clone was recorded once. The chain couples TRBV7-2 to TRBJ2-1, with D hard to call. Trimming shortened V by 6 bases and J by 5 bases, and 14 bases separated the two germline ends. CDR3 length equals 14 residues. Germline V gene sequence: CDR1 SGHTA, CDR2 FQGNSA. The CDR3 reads CASSRNRAHNEQFF. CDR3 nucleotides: TGTGCCAGCAGTCGGAACAGAGCCCACAATGAGCAGTTCTTC.

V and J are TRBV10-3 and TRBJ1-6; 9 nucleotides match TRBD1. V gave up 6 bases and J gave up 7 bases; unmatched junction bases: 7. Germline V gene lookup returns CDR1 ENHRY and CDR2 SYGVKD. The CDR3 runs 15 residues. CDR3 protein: CAISGRGQGNSPLHF. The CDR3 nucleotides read TGTGCCATCAGCGGGCGTGGACAGGGGAATTCACCCCTCCACTTT.

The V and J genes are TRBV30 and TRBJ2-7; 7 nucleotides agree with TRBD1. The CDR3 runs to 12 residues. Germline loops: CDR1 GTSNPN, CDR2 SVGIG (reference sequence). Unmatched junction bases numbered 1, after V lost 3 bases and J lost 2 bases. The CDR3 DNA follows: TGTGCCTGGAGAGGGGGCGCCTACGAGCAGTACTTC. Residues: CAWRGGAYEQYF.

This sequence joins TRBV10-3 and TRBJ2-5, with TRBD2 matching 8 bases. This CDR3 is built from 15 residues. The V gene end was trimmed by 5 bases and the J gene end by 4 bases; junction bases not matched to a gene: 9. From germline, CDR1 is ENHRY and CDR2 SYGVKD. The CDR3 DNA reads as TGTGCCATCAGTAATAGCGGGAATCAGGGAGAGACCCAGTACTTC. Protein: CAISNSGNQGETQYF.

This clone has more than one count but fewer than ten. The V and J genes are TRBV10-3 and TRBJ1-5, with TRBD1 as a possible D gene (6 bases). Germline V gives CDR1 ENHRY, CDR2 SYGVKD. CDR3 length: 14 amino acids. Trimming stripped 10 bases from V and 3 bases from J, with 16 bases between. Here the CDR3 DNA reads TGTGCCAACCCCTGCAGGGGTTACAATCAGCCCCAGCATTTT. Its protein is CANPCRGYNQPQHF.

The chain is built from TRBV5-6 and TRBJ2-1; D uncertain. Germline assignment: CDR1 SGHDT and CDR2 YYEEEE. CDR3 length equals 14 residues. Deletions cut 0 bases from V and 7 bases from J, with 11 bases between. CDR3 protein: CASSLGSPSNEQFF. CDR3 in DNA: TGTGCCAGCAGCTTGGGTTCCCCCTCTAATGAGCAGTTCTTC.

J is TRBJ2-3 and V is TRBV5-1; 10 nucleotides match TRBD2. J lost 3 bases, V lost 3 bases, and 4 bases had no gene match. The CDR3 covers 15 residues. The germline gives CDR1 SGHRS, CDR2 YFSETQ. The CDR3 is CASSWSSGGTDTQYF. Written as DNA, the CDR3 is TGCGCCAGCAGCTGGAGTAGCGGGGGGACAGATACGCAGTATTTT.

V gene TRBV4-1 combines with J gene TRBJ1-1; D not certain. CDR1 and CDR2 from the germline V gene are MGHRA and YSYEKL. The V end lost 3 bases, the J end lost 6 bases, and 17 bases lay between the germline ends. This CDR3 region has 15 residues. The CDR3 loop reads CASSHPDDWASEAFF. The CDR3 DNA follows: TGCGCCAGCAGCCACCCCGACGATTGGGCATCTGAAGCTTTCTTT.

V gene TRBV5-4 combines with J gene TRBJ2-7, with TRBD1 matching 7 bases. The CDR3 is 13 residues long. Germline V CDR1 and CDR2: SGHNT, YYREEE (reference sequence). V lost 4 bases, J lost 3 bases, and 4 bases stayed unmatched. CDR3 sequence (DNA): TGTGCCAGCAGCGTGGACAGGAGCTACGAGCAGTACTTC. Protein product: CASSVDRSYEQYF. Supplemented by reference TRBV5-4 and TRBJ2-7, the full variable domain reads ETGVTQSPTHLIKTRGQQVTLRCSSQSGHNTVSWYQQALGQGPQFIFQYYREEENGRGNFPPRFSGLQFPNYSSELNVNALELDDSALYLCASSVDRSYEQYFGPGTRLTVT.

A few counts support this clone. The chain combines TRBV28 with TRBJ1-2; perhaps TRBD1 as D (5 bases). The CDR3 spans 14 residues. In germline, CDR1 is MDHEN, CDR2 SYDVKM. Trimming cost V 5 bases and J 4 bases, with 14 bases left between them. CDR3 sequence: CASSITDSPYGYTF. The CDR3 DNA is TGTGCCAGCAGTATCACCGACAGTCCCTATGGCTACACCTTC.

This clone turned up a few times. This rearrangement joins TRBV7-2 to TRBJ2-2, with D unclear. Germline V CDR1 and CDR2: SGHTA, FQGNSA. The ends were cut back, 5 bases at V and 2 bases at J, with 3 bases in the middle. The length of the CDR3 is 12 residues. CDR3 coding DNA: TGTGCCAGCAGCACAAACACCGGGGAGCTGTTTTTT. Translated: CASSTNTGELFF.

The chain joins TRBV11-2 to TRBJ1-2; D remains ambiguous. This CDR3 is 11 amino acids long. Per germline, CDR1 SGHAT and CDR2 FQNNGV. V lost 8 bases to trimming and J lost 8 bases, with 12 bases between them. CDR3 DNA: TGTGCCAGCCGAACTGCCCCAGGCTACACCTTC. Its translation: CASRTAPGYTF.

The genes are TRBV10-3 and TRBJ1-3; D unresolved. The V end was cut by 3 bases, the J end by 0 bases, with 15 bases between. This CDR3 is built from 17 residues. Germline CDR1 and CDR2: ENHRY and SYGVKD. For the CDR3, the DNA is TGTGCCATCAGTGAAAGACGGTCCGACACCTCTGGAAACACCATATATTTT. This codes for CAISERRSDTSGNTIYF.